This TCR beta chain was captured in a study of T cells after yellow fever vaccination. Study findings and constraints: Most primary-vaccination clones recurred post-booster (approximately 96% CD4, just over 85% CD8).

Germline loops: CDR1 SEHNR, CDR2 FQNEAQ (reference sequence). This CDR3 region has 17 residues. Germline trimming cut 4 bases from V and 2 bases from J; bases unmatched to any gene: 13. Template switching by 5'RACE produced TCR cDNA, adding a universal primer site and UMIs. TCRdb fed the 5' RACE reads into MiXCR, producing one record per CDR3 protein. This table holds around 610,000 distinct CDR3 sequences, less than 15% found once. With regard to this clonotype: Its antigen remains unknown.

The receptor was derived from a man in his thirties or forties who received the YFV17D yellow fever vaccine. Sequenced material: PBMCs, taken on the day of the yellow fever booster vaccination. This chain joins TRBV7-9 and TRBJ2-7, with 8 bases aligning to TRBD2. The CDR3: CASSSIRGLVLPYEQYF. CDR3 bases: TGTGCCAGCAGCTCGATCCGGGGACTAGTACTGCCCTACGAGCAGTACTTC.